This record concerns one T cell receptor (beta chain) sequence. The germline V and J ends were trimmed by 5 bases and 2 bases, with 10 bases remaining between them. CDR3 size: 13 residues. Per germline, CDR1 MDHEN and CDR2 SYDVKM. The record originates from a study of chemoradiotherapy in HPV16-positive cancers. About the research overall: Candidate HPV-specific clones and shared TCR motifs came from a couple of HPV16-positive patients.

Method: immunoSEQ multiplex PCR; TCRdb's copy keeps in-frame clones and lacks some. There are about 2,500 clones in the sample; 85% to 90% occur only once, and roughly a tenth lies in the top ten. Repeated repertoire sampling spanned the course of chemoradiotherapy. This TCR was sampled from a human donor with HPV-associated anogenital cancer. This chain uses TRBV28 with TRBJ2-7; tentative D call: TRBD1 (6 bases). The sample here was tumor tissue, taken from a patient who underwent chemoradiotherapy. CDR3: CASSVRGTYEQYV. DNA of the CDR3: TGTGCCAGCAGTGTCAGGGGTACCTACGAGCAGTACGTC.